A single sample gave rise to the 22 T cell receptor beta chains below, sequenced in a study of shared clonotypes between healthy human individuals. The method was immunoSEQ multiplex PCR; TCRdb's version includes in-frame clones alone and lacks a portion of them. Of about 1 million clones listed, about 76% are singletons. Sequenced input: memory CD4+ T cells sorted from blood. The sample's subset: CD45RA-negative fraction. The source is a man aged 18 to 29 in good health.

As to this clone: Other nucleotide sequences in the sample specify the same CDR3. The chain couples TRBV5-1 to TRBJ2-3; TRBD1 agrees at 7 bases. Germline CDR1 reads SGHRS; CDR2 reads YFSETQ. Trimming at V came to 4 bases and at J to 2 bases, leaving 4 bases not matched to a gene. This CDR3 has 14 amino acids. The CDR3 reads CASSRGQFTDTQYF. The CDR3 region has the DNA TGCGCCAGCAGCCGGGGACAGTTCACAGATACGCAGTATTTT.

Worth noting for this clone: This sample also contains other DNA sequences that code for the same CDR3. The rearrangement joins TRBV5-1 to TRBJ2-3; D gene ambiguous. This CDR3 is 13 amino acids long. The V end lost 0 bases, the J end lost 6 bases, and 8 bases lay between the germline ends. CDR1 is SGHRS and CDR2 is YFSETQ in the germline V gene. DNA of the CDR3: TGCGCCAGCAGCTTGGGTTCCGGCGATACGCAGTATTTT. Translated, it gives CASSLGSGDTQYF.

On this clone: One end of the junction varies from germline; a read error may be responsible. This chain links TRBV10-1 with TRBJ2-3, with 7 bases fitting TRBD1. CDR3 size: 14 residues. Germline loops: CDR1 WNHNN, CDR2 SYGVQD (reference sequence). The CDR3 DNA reads as TGCGCCAGCAATCCCGATACAGGGGTAGATGCGCAGTATTTT. This translates into CASNPDTGVDAQYF.

The chain employs TRBV7-8 and TRBJ2-3; 11 bases fit TRBD1. The V gene end was trimmed by 4 bases and the J gene end by 3 bases; junction bases not matched to a gene: 6. Germline lookup yields CDR1 SGHVS and CDR2 FQNEAQ. CDR3 length: 16 amino acids. CDR3 amino acids: CASSSRDRGWTDTQYF. CDR3 DNA: TGTGCCAGCAGCTCCCGGGACAGGGGGTGGACAGATACGCAGTATTTT.

Comment on this clone: Compared with germline, one end of the junction differs, possibly owing to a read error. This chain joins TRBV10-3 and TRBJ2-3; D is undetermined. CDR1 ENHRY and CDR2 SYGVKD come from the germline V gene. This CDR3 has 12 residues. CDR3: CVISERTDTQYF. The CDR3 region has the DNA TGTGTCATCAGTGAACGCACAGATACGCAGTATTTT.

V and J are TRBV7-2 and TRBJ1-2; D is uncertain. Trimming removed 0 bases from V and 2 bases from J, with 16 bases in between. The CDR3 runs 17 residues. Germline CDR1 SGHTA, CDR2 FQGNSA. The CDR3 sequence is CASSLAFMGSTNYGYTF. The DNA of the CDR3 is TGTGCCAGCAGCTTAGCGTTTATGGGGAGTACGAACTATGGCTACACCTTC.

The chain carries TRBV7-2 and TRBJ2-6; no definite D call. Germline CDR1 reads SGHTA; CDR2 reads FQGNSA. Trimming shortened V by 1 base and J by 2 bases, and 9 bases separated the two germline ends. The CDR3 extends over 16 amino acids. In DNA form, the CDR3 reads TGTGCCAGCAGCTTAGGTACGGCTCCTGGGGCCAACGTCCTGACTTTC. It encodes CASSLGTAPGANVLTF. The full variable domain, with the rest looked up from reference TRBV7-2 and TRBJ2-6, is GAGVSQSPSNKVTEKGKDVELRCDPISGHTALYWYRQSLGQGLEFLIYFQGNSAPDKSGLPSDRFSAERTGGSVSTLTIQRTQQEDSAVYLCASSLGTAPGANVLTFGAGSRLTVL.

V usage is TRBV29-1 and J usage is TRBJ2-3; TRBD1 matches 8 bases. The V segment lost 6 bases and the J segment 2 bases; nucleotides outside the gene matches: 7. Germline assignment: CDR1 SQVTM and CDR2 ANQGSEA. The CDR3 runs to 14 residues. The CDR3: CSVEPGGNTDTQYF. The DNA of the CDR3 is TGCAGCGTGGAGCCAGGGGGCAACACAGATACGCAGTATTTT.

This rearrangement joins TRBV7-2 to TRBJ2-7; 13 bases match TRBD2. V lost 8 bases to trimming and J lost 3 bases; unmatched junction nucleotides: 4. This CDR3 has 14 amino acids. CDR1 and CDR2 from the germline V gene are SGHTA and FQGNSA. The CDR3 is CASGRLAGGYEQYF. In nucleotides, the CDR3 is TGTGCCAGCGGCAGACTAGCGGGAGGCTACGAGCAGTACTTC.

This chain's CDR3 is CASSLQGGAAETQYF. The CDR3 DNA reads TGTGCCAGCAGCTTGCAGGGCGGAGCGGCGGAGACCCAGTACTTC. This sequence joins TRBV11-2 and TRBJ2-5; D possibly uses TRBD1 or TRBD2 (5 bases each). V lost 3 bases, J lost 5 bases, and 16 bases lay in between. Germline assignment: CDR1 SGHAT and CDR2 FQNNGV. This CDR3 region has 15 residues.

This chain uses TRBV18 with TRBJ1-2, with no clear D. The V end lost 6 bases, the J end lost 0 bases, and 11 bases lay between the germline ends. Germline CDR1 KGHSH, CDR2 LQKENI. CDR3 length equals 14 residues. The CDR3 is CASSPTEPNYGYTF. Here the CDR3 DNA reads TGTGCCAGCTCTCCAACAGAGCCTAACTATGGCTACACCTTC.

CDR3 sequence: CASSYSRDNSGNTIYF. The CDR3 region has the DNA TGTGCCAGCAGTTATTCTCGGGACAACTCTGGAAACACCATATATTTT. The chain employs TRBV6-5 and TRBJ1-3, with D tentatively TRBD1 (6 bases). The CDR3 has 16 amino acids. The V and J ends lost 3 bases and 0 bases respectively, with 12 bases between them. Germline CDR1 reads MNHEY; CDR2 reads SVGAGI.

This clone has ten or more counts. V is TRBV5-5 and J is TRBJ2-5, with D perhaps matching TRBD2 (6 bases). The CDR3 spans 15 residues. The V and J ends lost 5 bases and 1 base respectively, with 15 bases between them. The germline V gene has CDR1 SGHKS and CDR2 YYEKEE (reference sequence). The CDR3, as DNA: TGTGCCAGCAGTTCCGGACTAACCATCCAAGAGACCCAGTACTTC. Protein: CASSSGLTIQETQYF.

This chain uses TRBV7-9 with TRBJ2-7, with 8 positions matching TRBD2. The length of the CDR3 is 15 residues. Germline CDR1 reads SEHNR; CDR2 reads FQNEAQ (reference sequence). J lost 6 bases, V lost 5 bases, and 12 bases had no gene match. The chain's CDR3 is CASSQRGGRFVEQYF. CDR3 sequence (DNA): TGTGCCAGCAGCCAGCGGGGCGGGAGGTTTGTCGAGCAGTACTTC. The variable domain in full, with the rest retrieved from reference TRBV7-9 and TRBJ2-7, is DTGVSQNPRHKITKRGQNVTFRCDPISEHNRLYWYRQTLGQGPEFLTYFQNEAQLEKSRLLSDRFSAERPKGSFSTLEIQRTEQGDSAMYLCASSQRGGRFVEQYFGPGTRLTVT.

On this clone itself: A much larger clone sits a single nucleotide away, making a read error possible. CDR3 loop: CASSWRGGYEQYF. CDR3 sequence (DNA): TGTGCCAGCAGCTGGAGGGGGGGCTACGAGCAGTACTTC. The genes are TRBV7-2 and TRBJ2-7; TRBD2 might be the D (7 bases). There are 13 residues in the CDR3. Germline CDR1 SGHTA, CDR2 FQGNSA. Trimming pared 4 bases from V and 3 bases from J, leaving 10 bases between. The entire variable domain, with the rest obtained from reference TRBV7-2 and TRBJ2-7, is as follows: GAGVSQSPSNKVTEKGKDVELRCDPISGHTALYWYRQSLGQGLEFLIYFQGNSAPDKSGLPSDRFSAERTGGSVSTLTIQRTQQEDSAVYLCASSWRGGYEQYFGPGTRLTVT.

With respect to this clone: A read error is the likely source, as a far larger clone sits one nucleotide away. This rearrangement joins TRBV7-8 to TRBJ1-1; D gene unclear. CDR1 SGHVS and CDR2 FQNEAQ come from the germline V gene. Trimming left V 1 base short and J 1 base short, with 4 bases between. This CDR3 region has 13 residues. The CDR3 coding sequence is TGTGCCAGCAGCTTAGACGAGAACACTGAAGCTTTCTTT. Translating it yields CASSLDENTEAFF.

Details on this clone: A much larger clone differs from this one at a single base, so this may be a read error. The same CDR3 arises from other DNA sequences in this sample as well. This chain connects TRBV5-4 to TRBJ1-2; D may be TRBD1 (5 bases). Germline loops: CDR1 SGHNT, CDR2 YYREEE (reference sequence). Trimming removed 4 bases from V and 3 bases from J, with 10 bases in between. This CDR3 comprises 13 residues. CDR3 in amino acids: CASSPDRYYGYTF. CDR3 bases: TGTGCCAGCAGCCCCGACAGATACTATGGCTACACCTTC.

This clone was counted once. The chain carries TRBV14 and TRBJ1-2; D gene uncertain. Germline V gene lookup returns CDR1 SGHDN and CDR2 FVKESK. Trimming cost V 5 bases and J 1 base, with 11 bases left between them. CDR3 length: 14 amino acids. The CDR3 loop reads CASSISQYNYGYTF. The CDR3 nucleotides are TGTGCCAGCAGCATTTCGCAGTATAACTATGGCTACACCTTC.

V is TRBV5-1 and J is TRBJ2-5, with 7 bases that match TRBD1. With V trimmed by 3 bases and J by 5 bases, 13 bases remained unmatched. In germline, CDR1 is SGHRS, CDR2 YFSETQ. This CDR3 has 16 residues. CDR3 nucleotide sequence: TGCGCCAGCAGCTCCTTGACAGGGTCTGGGGCGGAGACCCAGTACTTC. This sequence encodes CASSSLTGSGAETQYF.

Only one count was recorded for this clone. This chain links TRBV7-2 with TRBJ2-5; D remains unclear. The CDR3 runs 13 residues. Germline CDR1 is SGHTA and CDR2 is FQGNSA. V lost 3 bases and J lost 4, with 9 bases in between. In nucleotides, the CDR3 is TGTGCCAGCAGCTTCGGGTCAACAGAGACCCAGTACTTC. It translates to CASSFGSTETQYF.

A single count supports this clone. The chain uses TRBV5-6 and TRBJ1-1; D unclear. The V end was cut by 3 bases, the J end by 7 bases, with 13 bases between. CDR1 and CDR2 (germline): SGHDT, YYEEEE. There are 13 residues in the CDR3. The CDR3 reads CASSSEPGVEAFF. CDR3 DNA sequence: TGTGCCAGCAGCTCCGAACCTGGGGTTGAAGCTTTCTTT.

This chain joins TRBV30 and TRBJ1-2, with D possibly TRBD1 on 6 matching bases. Germline CDR1 GTSNPN, CDR2 SVGIG (reference sequence). This CDR3 contains 14 residues. Trimming removed 0 bases at V and 5 bases at J, with 13 bases between. The CDR3 here is CAWSVGGKSYGYTF. The CDR3 DNA reads as TGTGCCTGGAGTGTAGGGGGGAAATCTTATGGCTACACCTTC.